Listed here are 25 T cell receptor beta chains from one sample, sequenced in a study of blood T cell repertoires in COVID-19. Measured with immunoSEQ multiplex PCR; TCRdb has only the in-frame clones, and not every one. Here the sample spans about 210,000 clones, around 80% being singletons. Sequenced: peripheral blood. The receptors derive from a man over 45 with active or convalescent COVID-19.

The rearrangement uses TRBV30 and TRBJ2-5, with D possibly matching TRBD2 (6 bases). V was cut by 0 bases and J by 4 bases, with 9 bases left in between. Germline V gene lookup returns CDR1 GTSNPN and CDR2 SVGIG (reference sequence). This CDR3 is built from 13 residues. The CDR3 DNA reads TGTGCCTGGAGTGTGGGGGGTAGAGAGACCCAGTACTTC. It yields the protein CAWSVGGRETQYF.

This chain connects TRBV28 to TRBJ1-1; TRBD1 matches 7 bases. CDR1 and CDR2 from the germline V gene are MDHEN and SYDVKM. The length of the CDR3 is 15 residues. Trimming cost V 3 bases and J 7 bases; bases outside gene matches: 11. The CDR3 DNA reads TGTGCCAGCAGTTTCTTCCGACAGGGAACGATTGAAGCTTTCTTT. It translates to CASSFFRQGTIEAFF.

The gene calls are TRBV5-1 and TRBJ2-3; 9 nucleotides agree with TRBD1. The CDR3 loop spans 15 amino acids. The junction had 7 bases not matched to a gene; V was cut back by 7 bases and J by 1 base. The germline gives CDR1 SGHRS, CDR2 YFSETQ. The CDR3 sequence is CASAKDRGGTDTQYF. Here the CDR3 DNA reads TGCGCCAGCGCTAAGGACAGGGGTGGCACAGATACGCAGTATTTT. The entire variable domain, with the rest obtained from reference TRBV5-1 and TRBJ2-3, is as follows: KAGVTQTPRYLIKTRGQQVTLSCSPISGHRSVSWYQQTPGQGLQFLFEYFSETQRNKGNFPGRFSGRQFSNSRSEMNVSTLELGDSALYLCASAKDRGGTDTQYFGPGTRLTVL.

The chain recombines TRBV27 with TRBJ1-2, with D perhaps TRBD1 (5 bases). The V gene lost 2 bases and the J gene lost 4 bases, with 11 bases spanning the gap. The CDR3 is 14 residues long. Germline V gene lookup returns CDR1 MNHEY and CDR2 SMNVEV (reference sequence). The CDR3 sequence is CASSLGAEIYGYTF. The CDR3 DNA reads TGTGCCAGCAGTTTAGGGGCCGAGATCTATGGCTACACCTTC.

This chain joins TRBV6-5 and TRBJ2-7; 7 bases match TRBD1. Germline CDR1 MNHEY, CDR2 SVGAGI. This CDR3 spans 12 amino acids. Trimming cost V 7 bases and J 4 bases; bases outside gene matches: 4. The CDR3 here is CASMTGSYEQYF. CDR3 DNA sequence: TGTGCCAGCATGACAGGGAGTTACGAGCAGTACTTC.

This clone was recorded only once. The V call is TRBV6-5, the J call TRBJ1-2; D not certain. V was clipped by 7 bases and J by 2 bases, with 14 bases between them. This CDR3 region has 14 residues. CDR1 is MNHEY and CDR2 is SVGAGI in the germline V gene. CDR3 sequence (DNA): TGTGCCAGCAAAGTGGCCACTACAAACTATGGCTACACCTTC. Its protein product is CASKVATTNYGYTF.

The CDR3 nucleotides read TGCGCCAGCAGCCATACAGGAGTATTAAGCACAGATACGCAGTATTTT. It codes for CASSHTGVLSTDTQYF. This chain links TRBV4-1 with TRBJ2-3, with D perhaps matching TRBD1 (5 bases). This CDR3 has 16 amino acids. Germline V gene data show CDR1 as MGHRA and CDR2 as YSYEKL. Trimming removed 3 bases from V and 0 bases from J, with 13 bases in between.

The CDR3 sequence is CASSWDRVNYGYTF. CDR3 nucleotides: TGTGCCAGCAGCTGGGACAGAGTTAACTATGGCTACACCTTC. The chain couples TRBV5-6 to TRBJ1-2; 7 nucleotides align to TRBD1. CDR3 size: 14 residues. Per the germline V gene, CDR1 is SGHDT and CDR2 is YYEEEE. Trimming cost V 3 bases and J 1 base; bases outside gene matches: 3.

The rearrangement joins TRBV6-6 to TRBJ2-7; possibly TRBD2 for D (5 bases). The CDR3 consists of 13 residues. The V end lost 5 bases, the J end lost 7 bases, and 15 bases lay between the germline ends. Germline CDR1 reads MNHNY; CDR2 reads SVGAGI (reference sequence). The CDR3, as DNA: TGTGCCAGCAGTCCCGAGGGCCATGGTGAGCAGTACTTC. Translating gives CASSPEGHGEQYF.

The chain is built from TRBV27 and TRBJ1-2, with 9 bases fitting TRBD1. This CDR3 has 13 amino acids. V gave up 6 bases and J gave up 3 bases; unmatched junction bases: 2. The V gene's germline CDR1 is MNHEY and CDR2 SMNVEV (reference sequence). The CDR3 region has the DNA TGTGCCAGCAGCTGGACAGGGGACTATGGCTACACCTTC. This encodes CASSWTGDYGYTF.

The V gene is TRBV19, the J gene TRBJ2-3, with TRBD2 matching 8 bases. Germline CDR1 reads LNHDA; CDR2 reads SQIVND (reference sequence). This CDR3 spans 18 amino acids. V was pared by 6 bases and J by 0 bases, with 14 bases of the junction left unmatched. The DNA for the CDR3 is TGTGCCAGTAGCCGTAGCGGGGACACGGGGACTAGCACAGATACGCAGTATTTT. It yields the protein CASSRSGDTGTSTDTQYF. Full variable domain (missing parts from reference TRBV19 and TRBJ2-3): DGGITQSPKYLFRKEGQNVTLSCEQNLNHDAMYWYRQDPGQGLRLIYYSQIVNDFQKGDIAEGYSVSREKKESFPLTVTSAQKNPTAFYLCASSRSGDTGTSTDTQYFGPGTRLTVL.

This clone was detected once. CDR3 loop: CATSDSGTGDPLKQFF. In DNA form, the CDR3 reads TGTGCCACCAGTGATAGTGGGACAGGGGACCCTCTGAAGCAGTTCTTC. The chain couples TRBV24-1 to TRBJ2-1; the match to TRBD1 covers 10 bases. This CDR3 has 16 residues. Unmatched junction bases numbered 12, after V lost 3 bases and J lost 11 bases. Per the germline V gene, CDR1 is KGHDR and CDR2 is SFDVKD.

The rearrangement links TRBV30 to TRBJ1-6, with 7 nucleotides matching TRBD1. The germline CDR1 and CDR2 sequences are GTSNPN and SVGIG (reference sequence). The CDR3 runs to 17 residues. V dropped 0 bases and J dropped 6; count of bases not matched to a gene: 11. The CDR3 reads CAWSVRGPGRLNSPLHF. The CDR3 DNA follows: TGTGCCTGGAGTGTAAGGGGGCCGGGACGGCTTAATTCACCCCTCCACTTT.

CDR3 coding DNA: TGTGCCAGCAGCGTAAAACTTCGGAACACTGAAGCTTTCTTT. It encodes CASSVKLRNTEAFF. The chain couples TRBV7-2 to TRBJ1-1, with D uncertain. The V end was cut by 5 bases, the J end by 1 base, with 11 bases between. This CDR3 spans 14 amino acids. Germline values: CDR1 SGHTA, CDR2 FQGNSA.

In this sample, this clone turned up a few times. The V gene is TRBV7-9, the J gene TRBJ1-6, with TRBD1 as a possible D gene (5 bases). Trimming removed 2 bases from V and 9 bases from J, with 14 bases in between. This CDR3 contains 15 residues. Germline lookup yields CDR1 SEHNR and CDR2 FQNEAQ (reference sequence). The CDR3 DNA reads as TGTGCCAGCAGCTTATCGGGACGGGGGTTTTCACCCCTCCACTTT. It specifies CASSLSGRGFSPLHF.

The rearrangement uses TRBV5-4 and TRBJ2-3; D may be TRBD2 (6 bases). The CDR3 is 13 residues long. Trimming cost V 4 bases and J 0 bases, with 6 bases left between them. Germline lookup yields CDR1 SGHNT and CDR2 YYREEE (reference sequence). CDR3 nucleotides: TGTGCCAGCAGCAGCGGGAGCACAGATACGCAGTATTTT. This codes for CASSSGSTDTQYF.

CDR3 protein: CASRKNNYGYTF. The CDR3 DNA is TGTGCCAGCCGTAAAAATAACTATGGCTACACCTTC. This chain links TRBV6-6 with TRBJ1-2; D remains unclear. The CDR3 totals 12 residues. Germline V gene sequence: CDR1 MNHNY, CDR2 SVGAGI (reference sequence). Trimming removed 8 bases from V and 1 base from J, with 8 bases in between.

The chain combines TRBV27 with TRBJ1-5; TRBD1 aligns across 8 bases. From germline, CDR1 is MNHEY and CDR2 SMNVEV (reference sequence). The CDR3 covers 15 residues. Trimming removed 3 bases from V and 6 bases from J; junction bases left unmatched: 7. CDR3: CASSFLDRAGQPQHF. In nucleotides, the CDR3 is TGTGCCAGCAGTTTCTTGGACAGGGCCGGTCAGCCCCAGCATTTT.

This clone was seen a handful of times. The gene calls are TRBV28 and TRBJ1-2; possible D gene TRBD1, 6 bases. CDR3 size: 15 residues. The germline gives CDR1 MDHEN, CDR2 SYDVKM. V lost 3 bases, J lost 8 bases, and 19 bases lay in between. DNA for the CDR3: TGTGCCAGCAGTTTTGTAGACAGGTGGATGGGCGGCTACACCTTC. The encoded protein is CASSFVDRWMGGYTF.

CDR3 sequence (DNA): TGTGCCAGTAGTATATTGAGCACAGGGTTGGGAAACACTGAAGCTTTCTTT. The encoded protein is CASSILSTGLGNTEAFF. The chain combines TRBV19 with TRBJ1-1, with D perhaps matching TRBD1 (6 bases). There are 17 residues in the CDR3. V was cut by 2 bases and J by 2 bases, with 18 bases left in between. The germline CDR1 and CDR2 sequences are LNHDA and SQIVND (reference sequence).

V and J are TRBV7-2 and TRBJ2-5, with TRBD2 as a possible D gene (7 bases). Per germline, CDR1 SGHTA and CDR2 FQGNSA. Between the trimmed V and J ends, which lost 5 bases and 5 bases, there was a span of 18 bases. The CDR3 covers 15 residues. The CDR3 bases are TGTGCCAGCAGCCCCCAAGGGGGGGGGCGTGAGACCCAGTACTTC. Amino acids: CASSPQGGGRETQYF.

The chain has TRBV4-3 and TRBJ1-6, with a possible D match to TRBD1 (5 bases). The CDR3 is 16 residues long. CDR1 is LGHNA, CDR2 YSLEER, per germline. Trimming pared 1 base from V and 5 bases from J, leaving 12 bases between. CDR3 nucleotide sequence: TGCGCCAGCAGCCAAGCCCGCGGGACCGATAATTCACCCCTCCACTTT. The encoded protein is CASSQARGTDNSPLHF.

The CDR3 loop is CATSRDRVATNEKLFF. CDR3 DNA sequence: TGTGCCACCAGCAGGGACAGGGTTGCAACTAATGAAAAACTGTTTTTT. V gene TRBV15 combines with J gene TRBJ1-4; 8 bases are a match to TRBD1. There are 16 residues in the CDR3. Germline V gene sequence: CDR1 LNHNV, CDR2 YYDKDF (reference sequence). Trimming took 3 bases from V and 0 from J; bases not matched to a gene: 3.

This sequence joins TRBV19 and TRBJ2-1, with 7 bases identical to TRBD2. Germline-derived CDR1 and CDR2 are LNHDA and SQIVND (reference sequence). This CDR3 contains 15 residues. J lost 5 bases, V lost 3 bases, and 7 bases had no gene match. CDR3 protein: CASSMWGGMHNEQFF. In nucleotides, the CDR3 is TGTGCCAGTAGTATGTGGGGGGGGATGCACAATGAGCAGTTCTTC.

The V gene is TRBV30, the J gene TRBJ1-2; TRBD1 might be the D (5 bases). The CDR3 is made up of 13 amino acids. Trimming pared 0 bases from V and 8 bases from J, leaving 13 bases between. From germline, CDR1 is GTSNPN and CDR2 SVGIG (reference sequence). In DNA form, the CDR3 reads TGTGCCTGGAGTGTACGGCAGGCAGGGGGCTACACCTTC. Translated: CAWSVRQAGGYTF.